These 12 T cell receptor beta chains came from one sample sequenced in a study of T-cell memory formation after mild COVID-19. TCRdb re-analysed the 5' RACE reads in MiXCR, keeping a single row per CDR3 protein. The data contain over 400,000 distinct CDR3 sequences, about a quarter of them singletons. The sequencing input was PBMCs or a T cell subset sorted from them (not recorded which). The source of these receptors is an adult woman who had mild COVID-19 (a few samples of this study predate the infection). Cell type and time point are not known.

This clonotype has only a few counts. The V gene is TRBV20-1, the J gene TRBJ1-5, with 10 positions matching TRBD1. The ends lost 7 bases at V and 2 bases at J; junction bases unmatched: 5. Germline V gene lookup returns CDR1 DFQATT and CDR2 SNEGSKA (reference sequence). The CDR3 consists of 14 residues. CDR3 DNA: TGCAGTGGCCTGACAGGGGGCGGCAATCAGCCCCAGCATTTT. Its protein is CSGLTGGGNQPQHF.

The chain employs TRBV12-5 and TRBJ2-7; 8 bases agree with TRBD2. There are 15 residues in the CDR3. Germline V gene sequence: CDR1 LGHNT, CDR2 FRNRAP. With 7 bases clipped from V and 0 bases from J, the junction kept 8 bases outside the gene matches. The CDR3 nucleotides read TGTGCTAGTGCCCAAGGGCTAGCGGGCTCCTACGAGCAGTACTTC. Translated: CASAQGLAGSYEQYF. The full variable domain, with the rest looked up from reference TRBV12-5 and TRBJ2-7, is DARVTQTPRHKVTEMGQEVTMRCQPILGHNTVFWYRQTMMQGLELLAYFRNRAPLDDSGMPKDRFSAEMPDATLATLKIQPSEPRDSAVYFCASAQGLAGSYEQYFGPGTRLTVT.

This clonotype was picked up a small number of times. A junction boundary mismatches the germline segment, possibly from a read error. This chain uses TRBV3-1 with TRBJ2-3; TRBD2 matches at 7 bases. Germline CDR1 is LGHDT and CDR2 is YNNKEL (reference sequence). CDR3 length: 16 amino acids. Here the CDR3 DNA reads TGTGCCAGCAGCCAAGTGTTCAGGGAGGGCACGGATACGCAGTATTTT. As protein: CASSQVFREGTDTQYF.

The V call is TRBV6-1, the J call TRBJ1-2, with TRBD1 matching 10 bases. The CDR3 loop spans 14 amino acids. Germline V lookup: CDR1 MNHNS, CDR2 SASEGT. The V and J ends lost 8 bases and 2 bases, in that order; junction bases with no gene match: 5. DNA for the CDR3: TGTGCCAGCTCTGACAGGGGGCTCAACTATGGCTACACCTTC. Its translation: CASSDRGLNYGYTF.

In this sample, this clonotype turned up a few times. The CDR3 is CASSGGDSGNTIYF. CDR3 sequence (DNA): TGTGCCAGCAGCGGGGGGGACTCTGGAAACACCATATATTTT. The chain joins TRBV9 to TRBJ1-3; tentative D call: TRBD1 (5 bases). V was trimmed by 3 bases and J by 0 bases, leaving 7 bases between them. In germline, CDR1 is SGDLS, CDR2 YYNGEE. This CDR3 has 14 amino acids.

The V call is TRBV10-3, the J call TRBJ2-5; a possible D gene is TRBD1 (5 bases). Germline CDR1 and CDR2: ENHRY and SYGVKD. This CDR3 is 13 amino acids long. Trimming cost V 6 bases and J 5 bases, with 13 bases left between them. The DNA of the CDR3 is TGTGCCATCAGCGCTGGGGCCGGCGAGACCCAGTACTTC. Translating it yields CAISAGAGETQYF.

This chain connects TRBV7-2 to TRBJ2-7; possibly TRBD1 for D (6 bases). Trimming stripped 5 bases from V and 3 bases from J, with 14 bases between. Germline V gives CDR1 SGHTA, CDR2 FQGNSA. The length of the CDR3 is 14 residues. The CDR3 sequence: CASSEQGQGYEQYF. The CDR3 coding sequence is TGTGCCAGCAGCGAACAGGGCCAAGGCTACGAGCAGTACTTC.

This clonotype was counted at least ten times. This rearrangement joins TRBV3-1 to TRBJ1-3; weak D call: TRBD1 (5 bases). Trimming removed 0 bases from V and 0 bases from J, with 12 bases in between. Germline lookup yields CDR1 LGHDT and CDR2 YNNKEL (reference sequence). The CDR3 runs 17 residues. CDR3 protein: CASSQEALTASGNTIYF. In nucleotides, the CDR3 is TGTGCCAGCAGCCAAGAAGCACTGACAGCCTCTGGAAACACCATATATTTT.

The chain links TRBV7-9 to TRBJ2-5, with 14 bases aligning to TRBD2. The V gene end was trimmed by 5 bases and the J gene end by 4 bases; junction bases not matched to a gene: 6. The V gene's germline CDR1 is SEHNR and CDR2 FQNEAQ (reference sequence). This CDR3 is 16 amino acids long. The CDR3 reads CASSAGLAGAGETQYF. The CDR3 nucleotides read TGTGCCAGCAGCGCGGGACTAGCGGGAGCGGGAGAGACCCAGTACTTC.

The V call is TRBV11-2, the J call TRBJ2-1; 7 positions agree with TRBD2. The CDR3 runs to 15 residues. Germline loops: CDR1 SGHAT, CDR2 FQNNGV. The trim removed 6 bases at V and 10 bases at J, leaving 15 bases unmatched. CDR3 coding DNA: TGTGCCAGCAGGAGGCCGGGACTATCGGGTCGGGAGCAGTTCTTC. Translated: CASRRPGLSGREQFF.

This sequence joins TRBV9 and TRBJ2-3, with no clear D. The CDR3 covers 14 residues. Looked up from germline, CDR1 is SGDLS and CDR2 is YYNGEE. Trimming cost V 3 bases and J 7 bases, with 15 bases left between them. Written as DNA, the CDR3 is TGTGCCAGCAGCGGGACCCCGGATCCCTATACGCAGTATTTT. It yields the protein CASSGTPDPYTQYF. Full variable domain (missing parts from reference TRBV9 and TRBJ2-3): DSGVTQTPKHLITATGQRVTLRCSPRSGDLSVYWYQQSLDQGLQFLIQYYNGEERAKGNILERFSAQQFPDLHSELNLSSLELGDSALYFCASSGTPDPYTQYFGPGTRLTVL.

This chain uses TRBV9 with TRBJ1-5; no clear D gene. The CDR3 consists of 14 residues. The V end was cut by 1 base, the J end by 3 bases, with 8 bases between. Germline V gene data show CDR1 as SGDLS and CDR2 as YYNGEE. Here the CDR3 DNA reads TGTGCCAGCAGCGTATCGGGGTCCAATCAGCCCCAGCATTTT. The encoded protein is CASSVSGSNQPQHF.